These 2 T cell receptor beta chains share one sample of origin, sequenced in a study of T cell repertoires in cytomegalovirus infection. A single record per CDR3 protein comes from TCRdb applying MiXCR to the reads. In the table there are 150,000 to 200,000 distinct CDR3 sequences, 7.5% to 10% of which are singletons. The specimen sequenced was PBMCs. The source of these receptors is a human donor in good health (CMV status not recorded). Some clones in this sample may be carry-over from other donors' samples.

As regards this clonotype: A much larger clone lies a single base off, so this may be a read error. The V and J genes are TRBV9 and TRBJ2-6; D call uncertain. The CDR3 runs to 14 residues. Germline loops: CDR1 SGDLS, CDR2 YYNGEE. The V end lost 0 bases, the J end lost 0 bases, and 1 base lay between the germline ends. The CDR3 DNA reads TGTGCCAGCAGCGTAGGCTCTGGGGCCAACGTCCTGACTTTC. It translates to CASSVGSGANVLTF.

The CDR3 spells CASSQNEGYQETQYF. The CDR3 nucleotides read TGTGCCAGCAGCCAGAATGAGGGGTACCAAGAGACCCAGTACTTC. The rearrangement links TRBV7-2 to TRBJ2-5; D is possibly TRBD1 or TRBD2 (5 bases each). Germline V gives CDR1 SGHTA, CDR2 FQGNSA. The CDR3 is 15 amino acids. Trimming took 5 bases from V and 0 from J, leaving 13 bases between them.